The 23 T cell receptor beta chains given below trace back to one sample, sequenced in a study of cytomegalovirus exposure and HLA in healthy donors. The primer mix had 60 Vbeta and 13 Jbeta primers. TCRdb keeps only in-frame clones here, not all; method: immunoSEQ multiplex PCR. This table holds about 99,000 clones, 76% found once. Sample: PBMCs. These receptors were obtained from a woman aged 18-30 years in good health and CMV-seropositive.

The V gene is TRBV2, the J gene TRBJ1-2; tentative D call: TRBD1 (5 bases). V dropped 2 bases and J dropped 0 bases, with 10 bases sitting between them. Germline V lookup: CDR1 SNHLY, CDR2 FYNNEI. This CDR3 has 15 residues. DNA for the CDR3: TGTGCCAGCAGTGAAACGCAGGGATCTAACTATGGCTACACCTTC. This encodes CASSETQGSNYGYTF.

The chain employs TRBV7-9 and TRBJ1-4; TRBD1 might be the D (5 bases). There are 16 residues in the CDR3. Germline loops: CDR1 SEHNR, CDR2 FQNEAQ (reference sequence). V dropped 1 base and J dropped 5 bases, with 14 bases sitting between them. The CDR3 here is CASSLDTRGENEKLFF. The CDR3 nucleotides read TGTGCCAGCAGCTTAGATACCCGGGGGGAGAATGAAAAACTGTTTTTT.

CDR3: CAGGLYEQYF. The CDR3 DNA sequence: TGTGCCGGAGGTCTCTACGAGCAGTACTTC. The V gene is TRBV6-6, the J gene TRBJ2-7, with D maybe TRBD2 (5 bases). Germline CDR1 reads MNHNY; CDR2 reads SVGAGI (reference sequence). With 11 bases removed from V and 3 bases from J, the gap between germline ends came to 8 bases. CDR3 length: 10 residues.

CDR3 in DNA: TGTGCCAGCAGTTTGAGAGGGAGAGGCGCCTACGAGCAGTACTTC. Translating it yields CASSLRGRGAYEQYF. The chain has TRBV28 and TRBJ2-7, with D possibly matching TRBD2 (5 bases). The V gene lost 3 bases and the J gene lost 2 bases, with 14 bases spanning the gap. The CDR3 spans 15 residues. The germline gives CDR1 MDHEN, CDR2 SYDVKM.

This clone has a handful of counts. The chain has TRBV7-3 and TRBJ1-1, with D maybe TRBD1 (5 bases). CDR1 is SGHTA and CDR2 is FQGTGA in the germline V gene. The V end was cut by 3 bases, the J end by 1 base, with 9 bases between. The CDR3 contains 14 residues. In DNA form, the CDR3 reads TGTGCCAGCAGCTTCTGGGGCAGGAACACTGAAGCTTTCTTT. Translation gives CASSFWGRNTEAFF.

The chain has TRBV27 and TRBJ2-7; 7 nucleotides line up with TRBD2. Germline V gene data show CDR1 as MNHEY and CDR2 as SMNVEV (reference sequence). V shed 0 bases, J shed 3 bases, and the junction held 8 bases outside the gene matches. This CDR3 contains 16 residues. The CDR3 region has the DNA TGTGCCAGCAGTTTATCCGGGAGGAGGCGAGGCTACGAGCAGTACTTC. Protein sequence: CASSLSGRRRGYEQYF.

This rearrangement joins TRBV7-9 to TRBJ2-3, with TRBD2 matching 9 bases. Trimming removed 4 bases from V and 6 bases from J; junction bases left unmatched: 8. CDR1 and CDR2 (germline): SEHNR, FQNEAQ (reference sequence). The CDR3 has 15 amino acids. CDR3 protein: CASSWLAGKRDTQYF. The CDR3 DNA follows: TGTGCCAGCAGCTGGCTAGCGGGGAAGAGGGATACGCAGTATTTT. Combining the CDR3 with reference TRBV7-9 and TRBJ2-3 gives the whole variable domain DTGVSQNPRHKITKRGQNVTFRCDPISEHNRLYWYRQTLGQGPEFLTYFQNEAQLEKSRLLSDRFSAERPKGSFSTLEIQRTEQGDSAMYLCASSWLAGKRDTQYFGPGTRLTVL.

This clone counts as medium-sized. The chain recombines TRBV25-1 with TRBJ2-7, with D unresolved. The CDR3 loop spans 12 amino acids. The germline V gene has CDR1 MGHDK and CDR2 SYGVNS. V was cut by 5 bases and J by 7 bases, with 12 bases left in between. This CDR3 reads CASSIGRREQYF. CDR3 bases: TGTGCCAGCAGTATCGGTCGGAGAGAGCAGTACTTC.

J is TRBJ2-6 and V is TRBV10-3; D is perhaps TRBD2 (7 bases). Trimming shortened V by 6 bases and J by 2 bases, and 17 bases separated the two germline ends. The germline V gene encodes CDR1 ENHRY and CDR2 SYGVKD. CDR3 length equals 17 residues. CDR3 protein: CAISPPWGGAGANVLTF. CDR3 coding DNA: TGTGCCATCAGCCCCCCGTGGGGGGGCGCTGGGGCCAACGTCCTGACTTTC.

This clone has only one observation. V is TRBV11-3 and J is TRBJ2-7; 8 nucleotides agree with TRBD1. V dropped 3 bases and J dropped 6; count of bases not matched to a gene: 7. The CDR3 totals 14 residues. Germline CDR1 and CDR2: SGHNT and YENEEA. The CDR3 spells CASSFRQGPPEQYF. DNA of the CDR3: TGTGCCAGCAGCTTTAGACAGGGGCCGCCCGAGCAGTACTTC.

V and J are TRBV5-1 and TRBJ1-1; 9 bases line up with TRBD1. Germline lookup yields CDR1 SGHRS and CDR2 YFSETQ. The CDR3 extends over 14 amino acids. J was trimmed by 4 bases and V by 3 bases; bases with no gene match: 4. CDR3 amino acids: CASSSRQGGTEAFF. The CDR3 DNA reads TGCGCCAGCAGCTCAAGACAGGGGGGCACTGAAGCTTTCTTT. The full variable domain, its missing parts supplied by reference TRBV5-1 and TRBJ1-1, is KAGVTQTPRYLIKTRGQQVTLSCSPISGHRSVSWYQQTPGQGLQFLFEYFSETQRNKGNFPGRFSGRQFSNSRSEMNVSTLELGDSALYLCASSSRQGGTEAFFGQGTRLTVV.

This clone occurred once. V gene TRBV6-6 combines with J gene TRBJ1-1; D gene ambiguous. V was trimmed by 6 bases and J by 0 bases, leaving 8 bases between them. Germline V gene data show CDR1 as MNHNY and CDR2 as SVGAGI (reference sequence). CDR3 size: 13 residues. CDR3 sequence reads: CASSIRVNTEAFF. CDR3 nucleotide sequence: TGTGCCAGCAGCATAAGAGTGAACACTGAAGCTTTCTTT.

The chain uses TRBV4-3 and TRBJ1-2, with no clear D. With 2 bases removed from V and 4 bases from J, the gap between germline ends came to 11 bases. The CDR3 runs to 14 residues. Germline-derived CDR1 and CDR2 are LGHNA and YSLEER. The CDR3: CASSQIGKGYGYTF. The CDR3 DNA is TGCGCCAGCAGCCAAATCGGGAAGGGCTATGGCTACACCTTC.

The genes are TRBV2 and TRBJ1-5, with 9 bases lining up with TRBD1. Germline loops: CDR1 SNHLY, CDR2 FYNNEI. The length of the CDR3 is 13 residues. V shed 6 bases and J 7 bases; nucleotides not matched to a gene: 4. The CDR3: CASRLQGAQPQHF. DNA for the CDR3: TGTGCCAGCAGGTTACAGGGGGCCCAGCCCCAGCATTTT. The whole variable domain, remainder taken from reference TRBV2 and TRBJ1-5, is EPEVTQTPSHQVTQMGQEVILRCVPISNHLYFYWYRQILGQKVEFLVSFYNNEISEKSEIFDDQFSVERPDGSNFTLKIRSTKLEDSAMYFCASRLQGAQPQHFGDGTRLSIL.

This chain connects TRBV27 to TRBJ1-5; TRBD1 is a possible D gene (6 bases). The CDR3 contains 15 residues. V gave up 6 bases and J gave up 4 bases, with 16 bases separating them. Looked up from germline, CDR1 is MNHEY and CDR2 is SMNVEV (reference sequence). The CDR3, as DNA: TGTGCCAGCAGCGGGGGGCCGGTGGATAATCAGCCCCAGCATTTT. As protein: CASSGGPVDNQPQHF.

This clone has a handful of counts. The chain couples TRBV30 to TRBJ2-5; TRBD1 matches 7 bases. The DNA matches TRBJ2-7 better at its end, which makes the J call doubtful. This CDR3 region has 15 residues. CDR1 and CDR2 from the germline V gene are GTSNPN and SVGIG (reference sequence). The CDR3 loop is CAWTNYDRVPYEQYF. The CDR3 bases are TGTGCCTGGACCAACTACGACAGGGTCCCTTACGAGCAGTACTTC.

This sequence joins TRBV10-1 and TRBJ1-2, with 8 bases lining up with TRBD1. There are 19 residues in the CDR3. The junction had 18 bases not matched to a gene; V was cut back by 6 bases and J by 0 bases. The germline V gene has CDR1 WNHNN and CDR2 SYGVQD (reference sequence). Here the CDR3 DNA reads TGCGCCAGCAGCCAAAAGGACAGGGCAGCGACTGACTCTAACTATGGCTACACCTTC. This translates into CASSQKDRAATDSNYGYTF.

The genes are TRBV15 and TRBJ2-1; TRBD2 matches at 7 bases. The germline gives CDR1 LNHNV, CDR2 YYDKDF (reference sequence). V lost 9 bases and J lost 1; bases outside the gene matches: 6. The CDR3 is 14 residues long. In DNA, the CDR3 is TGTGCCACAAAGCGGGAAAGGTCCTACAATGAGCAGTTCTTC. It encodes CATKRERSYNEQFF.

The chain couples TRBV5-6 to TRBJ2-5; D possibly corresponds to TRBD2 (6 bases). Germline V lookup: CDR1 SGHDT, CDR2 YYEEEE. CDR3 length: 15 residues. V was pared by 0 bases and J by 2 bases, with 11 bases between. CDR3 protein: CASSLGLGRQETQYF. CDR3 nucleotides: TGTGCCAGCAGCTTGGGGTTAGGGAGGCAAGAGACCCAGTACTTC.

As DNA, the CDR3 is TGTGCCAGCAGCTTGGAACAGACCCGGAACACTGAAGCTTTCTTT. Translation gives CASSLEQTRNTEAFF. This rearrangement joins TRBV5-4 to TRBJ1-1; D remains unclear. CDR1 is SGHNT and CDR2 is YYREEE in the germline V gene (reference sequence). Deletions cut 0 bases from V and 1 base from J, with 10 bases between. The CDR3 covers 15 residues.

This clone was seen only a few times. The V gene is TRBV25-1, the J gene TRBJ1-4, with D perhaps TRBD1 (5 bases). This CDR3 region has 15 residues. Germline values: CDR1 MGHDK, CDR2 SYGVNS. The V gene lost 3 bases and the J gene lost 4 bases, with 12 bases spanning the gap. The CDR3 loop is CASSDPTGSNEKLFF. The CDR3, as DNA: TGTGCCAGCAGTGACCCTACAGGCAGTAATGAAAAACTGTTTTTT. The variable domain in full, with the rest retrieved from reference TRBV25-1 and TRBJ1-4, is EADIYQTPRYLVIGTGKKITLECSQTMGHDKMYWYQQDPGMELHLIHYSYGVNSTEKGDLSSESTVSRIRTEHFPLTLESARPSHTSQYLCASSDPTGSNEKLFFGSGTQLSVL.

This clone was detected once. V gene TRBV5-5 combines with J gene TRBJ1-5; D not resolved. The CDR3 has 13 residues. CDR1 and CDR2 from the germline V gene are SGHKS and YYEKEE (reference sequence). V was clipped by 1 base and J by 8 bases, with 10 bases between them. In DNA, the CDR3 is TGTGCCAGCAGCTTGCAGTTTCGGGAGCCCCAGCATTTT. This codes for CASSLQFREPQHF. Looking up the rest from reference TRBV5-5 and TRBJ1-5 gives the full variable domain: DAGVTQSPTHLIKTRGQQVTLRCSPISGHKSVSWYQQVLGQGPQFIFQYYEKEERGRGNFPDRFSARQFPNYSSELNVNALLLGDSALYLCASSLQFREPQHFGDGTRLSIL.

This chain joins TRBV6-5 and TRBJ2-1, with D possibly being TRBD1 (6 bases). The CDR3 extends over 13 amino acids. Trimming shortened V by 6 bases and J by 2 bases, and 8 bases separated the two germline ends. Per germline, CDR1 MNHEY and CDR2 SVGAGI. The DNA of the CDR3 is TGTGCCAGCAGAAGGGACACCTACAATGAGCAGTTCTTC. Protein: CASRRDTYNEQFF.